This TCR beta chain derives from a study of shared clonotypes between healthy human individuals. Replicate PCRs were loaded with approximately 300 ng DNA from unsorted PBMC, about 30,000 T cell genomes. Sequenced by immunoSEQ multiplex PCR; TCRdb stores in-frame clones only, minus some. The sample yields approximately 500,000 clones, around 85% seen once. Germline assignment: CDR1 MNHEY and CDR2 SMNVEV (reference sequence). The CDR3 totals 14 residues. Trimming cost V 3 bases and J 4 bases, with 10 bases left between them. Overall study findings and caveats: Donor clonotype sharing was expected to depend on sequencing depth.

Details on this clone: Its antigen is not known.

The TCR was taken from a woman aged 40 to 50 in good health. Some clones in this sample may be carry-over from other donors' samples. This chain uses TRBV27 with TRBJ2-1; no firm D call. Sequencing input: PBMCs. CDR3 sequence (DNA): TGTGCCAGCAGTTTTCGTAGACCTTACAATGAGCAGTTCTTC. It yields the protein CASSFRRPYNEQFF.